This T cell receptor (beta chain) was sequenced for a study of liver allograft versus peripheral blood T cells. Looking at the study overall: In transplanted livers, T cell receptor repertoires were compared with those found in the recipients' peripheral blood.

Regarding this clonotype: No antigen is known for it.

Germline assignment: CDR1 DFQATT and CDR2 SNEGSKA (reference sequence). CDR3 size: 15 residues. The V gene end was trimmed by 6 bases and the J gene end by 1 base; junction bases not matched to a gene: 11. Study-wide findings and caveats: Reportedly, the T cell receptor repertoires inside liver allografts were not the same as those in peripheral blood.

TCRdb used MiXCR to reprocess the reads, holding one entry per CDR3 protein. The sample includes around 10,000 distinct CDR3 sequences, about 18% seen only once; the top ten take 1.5% to 2%. The chain is built from TRBV20-1 and TRBJ1-2; 7 positions match TRBD1. The receptor comes from a human patient who had a liver transplant. Some T cells may be supplied by the graft donor. CDR3 protein: CSAPGTDSFNYGYTF. As DNA, the CDR3 is TGCAGTGCGCCCGGGACAGACAGCTTTAACTATGGCTACACCTTC.